Below, 16 T cell receptor beta chains from the same sample are listed, as sequenced in a study of CXCR3-negative and CXCR3-positive naive CD8 T cells. No cognate antigen is known for these TCRs. It was by 5' RACE with UMI labels that the TRB cDNA libraries were prepared. TCRdb re-analyzed the 5' RACE reads; it lists each CDR3 protein once, without DNA. The table gives about 110,000 distinct CDR3 sequences; the top ten clones make up 0.38% of it. Regarding the study as a whole: Researchers report that CXCR3-positive naive cells carry more hydrophobic TRB CDR3s than CXCR3-negative naive cells.

The specimen was naive CXCR3+ CD8+ T cells from blood. This sample's subset: CD45RO-CCR7+CD27+CD95- naive CD8+ T cells expressing CXCR3 (TNR3+). The receptors were sampled from a human donor in good health. Some clones in this sample may be carry-over from other donors' samples.

V is TRBV24-1 and J is TRBJ2-1. The CDR3 runs to 14 residues. Germline assignment: CDR1 KGHDR and CDR2 SFDVKD. This chain's CDR3 is CATSVYTSYNEQFF.

The chain has TRBV30 and TRBJ2-2; absent DNA, TCRdb's TRBD2 call cannot be checked. This CDR3 is built from 12 residues. Looked up from germline, CDR1 is GTSNPN and CDR2 is SVGIG (reference sequence). CDR3: CAWSEGAGELFF.

This chain connects TRBV10-3 to TRBJ2-7. There are 13 residues in the CDR3. Germline V CDR1 and CDR2: ENHRY, SYGVKD. The CDR3 is CAISLDGSYEQYF.

The CDR3 protein is CASSLLHLQETQYF. The rearrangement joins TRBV12-3 or TRBV12-4 to TRBJ2-5. The CDR3 covers 14 residues.

This rearrangement joins TRBV15 to TRBJ2-3. This CDR3 region has 21 residues. Germline V lookup: CDR1 LNHNV, CDR2 YYDKDF (reference sequence). CDR3 in amino acids: CATSTADLVHPKTLSTDTQYF.

The chain uses TRBV7-9 and TRBJ1-1; the TCRdb D gene call, TRBD1, has no DNA to confirm it. The V gene's germline CDR1 is SEHNR and CDR2 FQNEAQ (reference sequence). The CDR3 contains 18 residues. CDR3 protein: CASSSQPGPPTSNTEAFF.

The J gene is TRBJ2-5, the V gene TRBV27; TCRdb outputs TRBD1, but without DNA this stays unchecked. CDR1 is MNHEY, CDR2 SMNVEV, per germline (reference sequence). The CDR3 is 16 residues long. The CDR3 reads CTSSTRNSGVGETQYF.

The J gene is TRBJ1-1, the V gene TRBV29-1. The CDR3 is 15 amino acids. Germline lookup yields CDR1 SQVTM and CDR2 ANQGSEA. The CDR3 loop is CSVEGTSWSNTEAFF. Looking up the rest from reference TRBV29-1 and TRBJ1-1 gives the full variable domain: SAVISQKPSRDICQRGTSLTIQCQVDSQVTMMFWYRQQPGQSLTLIATANQGSEATYESGFVIDKFPISRPNLTFSTLTVSNMSPEDSSIYLCSVEGTSWSNTEAFFGQGTRLTVV.

The V and J genes are TRBV2 and TRBJ2-7; the D call of TRBD1 rests on TCRdb alone, since no DNA is present to check it. There are 16 residues in the CDR3. CDR1 is SNHLY, CDR2 FYNNEI, per germline. CDR3 region: CASGYARDRESYEQYF.

The J gene is TRBJ2-7, the V gene TRBV30; TCRdb designates TRBD1, a call that cannot be tested without DNA. The length of the CDR3 is 13 residues. Germline CDR1 GTSNPN, CDR2 SVGIG (reference sequence). Here the CDR3 reads CAWNRDRGHEQYF.

The J gene is TRBJ1-1, the V gene TRBV19; no DNA is available, so the TRBD1 call from TCRdb remains unchecked. Per the germline V gene, CDR1 is LNHDA and CDR2 is SQIVND (reference sequence). The CDR3 extends over 11 amino acids. CDR3 protein: CATSTGGEAFF.

The V and J genes are TRBV15 and TRBJ2-7. Per the germline V gene, CDR1 is LNHNV and CDR2 is YYDKDF (reference sequence). The CDR3 has 12 residues. CDR3 loop: CATSRVGNEQYF.

The rearrangement uses TRBV28 and TRBJ2-7; the TCRdb D gene call, TRBD1, has no DNA to confirm it. Germline V gives CDR1 MDHEN, CDR2 SYDVKM. The CDR3 runs 16 residues. CDR3 region: CASSLETGDPTYEQYF.

The rearrangement joins TRBV11-3 to TRBJ2-7; TCRdb returns TRBD1, unconfirmable since there is no DNA. CDR1 SGHNT and CDR2 YENEEA come from the germline V gene. The CDR3 extends over 14 amino acids. CDR3 in amino acids: CASSFVGVLYEQYF.

The chain is built from TRBV6-5 and TRBJ1-1. The germline CDR1 and CDR2 sequences are MNHEY and SVGAGI. The CDR3 extends over 13 amino acids. CDR3 protein: CASSYAYDGSAFF.

This sequence joins TRBV12-5 and TRBJ1-2. CDR1 and CDR2 from the germline V gene are LGHNT and FRNRAP. The CDR3 is made up of 20 amino acids. CDR3 amino acids: CASGFELPMPGSHLDHGYTF. Filled out from reference TRBV12-5 and TRBJ1-2, the complete variable domain reads DARVTQTPRHKVTEMGQEVTMRCQPILGHNTVFWYRQTMMQGLELLAYFRNRAPLDDSGMPKDRFSAEMPDATLATLKIQPSEPRDSAVYFCASGFELPMPGSHLDHGYTFGSGTRLTVV.